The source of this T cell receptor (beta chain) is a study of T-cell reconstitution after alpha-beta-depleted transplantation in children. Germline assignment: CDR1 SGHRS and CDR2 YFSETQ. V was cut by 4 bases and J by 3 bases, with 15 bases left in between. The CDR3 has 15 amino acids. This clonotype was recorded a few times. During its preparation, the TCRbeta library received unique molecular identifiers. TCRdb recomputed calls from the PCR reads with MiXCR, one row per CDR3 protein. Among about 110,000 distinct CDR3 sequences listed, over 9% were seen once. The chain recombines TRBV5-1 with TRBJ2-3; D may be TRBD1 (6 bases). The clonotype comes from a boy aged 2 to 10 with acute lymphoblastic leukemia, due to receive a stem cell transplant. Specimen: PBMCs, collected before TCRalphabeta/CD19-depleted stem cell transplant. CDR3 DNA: TGCGCCAGCAGCCTACAGGGAGAAAGAACAGATACGCAGTATTTT. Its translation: CASSLQGERTDTQYF.